The rows below give T cell receptor beta chains drawn from one sample of a study of radiation and T cells in renal cell carcinoma. Profiling relied on immunoSEQ multiplex PCR, and the TCRdb table lists in-frame clones only, not all of them. Of about 130,000 clones in the sample, roughly 85% are singletons; the top ten hold about 2.9%. The sequencing here drew on blood, taken from a patient whose treatment included radiotherapy and nephrectomy. The receptors were sampled from a woman aged 60-75 years with renal cell carcinoma. The CDR3 runs from the conserved cysteine through the conserved F or W. The order of the fields is clone size, V gene, D gene, J gene, CDR3 protein, CDR3 DNA. The D gene is left open where the match is weak. For some rows the clone size is stated as once, few or many, or as a class when expanded; others skip it.

clone size: few
V gene: TRBV7-6
D gene: -
J gene: TRBJ1-1
CDR3 protein: CASSTGGQTEAFF
CDR3 DNA: TGTGCCAGCAGTACCGGGGGCCAGACTGAAGCTTTCTTT

clone size: -
V gene: TRBV4-1
D gene: TRBD2
J gene: TRBJ2-7
CDR3 protein: CASSQDQLAGVTYEQYF
CDR3 DNA: TGCGCCAGCAGCCAAGATCAGCTAGCGGGAGTAACCTACGAGCAGTACTTC

clone size: -
V gene: TRBV6-5
D gene: TRBD2
J gene: TRBJ2-1
CDR3 protein: CASSPLSGRDEQFF
CDR3 DNA: TGTGCCAGCAGTCCTCTTAGCGGGAGGGATGAGCAGTTCTTC

clone size: -
V gene: TRBV6-5
D gene: -
J gene: TRBJ1-2
CDR3 protein: CASSQSGTLNYGYTF
CDR3 DNA: TGTGCCAGCAGTCAGTCCGGGACGTTGAACTATGGCTACACCTTC

clone size: -
V gene: TRBV28
D gene: -
J gene: TRBJ1-5
CDR3 protein: CASSPIQGRQPQHF
CDR3 DNA: TGTGCCAGCAGCCCCATACAGGGACGGCAGCCCCAGCATTTT

clone size: few
V gene: TRBV9
D gene: -
J gene: TRBJ2-7
CDR3 protein: CASSVAPTYEQYF
CDR3 DNA: TGTGCCAGCAGCGTAGCCCCTACCTACGAGCAGTACTTC

clone size: -
V gene: TRBV2
D gene: TRBD1
J gene: TRBJ2-2
CDR3 protein: CASRLSARTGATGELFF
CDR3 DNA: TGTGCCAGCAGACTGAGCGCTAGGACAGGGGCCACCGGGGAGCTGTTTTTT

clone size: -
V gene: TRBV7-3
D gene: TRBD1
J gene: TRBJ2-5
CDR3 protein: CASSLRTGWETQYF
CDR3 DNA: TGTGCCAGCAGCTTAAGGACAGGGTGGGAGACCCAGTACTTC

clone size: -
V gene: TRBV6-4
D gene: TRBD2
J gene: TRBJ2-3
CDR3 protein: CASSPTSGGTDTQYF
CDR3 DNA: TGTGCCAGCAGTCCTACTAGCGGGGGCACAGATACGCAGTATTTT

clone size: -
V gene: TRBV9
D gene: -
J gene: TRBJ1-2
CDR3 protein: CASSVDGGSDYGYTF
CDR3 DNA: TGTGCCAGCAGCGTAGATGGGGGCTCGGACTATGGCTACACCTTC

clone size: -
V gene: TRBV11-2
D gene: -
J gene: TRBJ1-2
CDR3 protein: CASSLLGGGLGYTF
CDR3 DNA: TGTGCCAGCAGCTTACTCGGTGGAGGGCTTGGCTACACCTTC

clone size: -
V gene: TRBV27
D gene: -
J gene: TRBJ2-1
CDR3 protein: CASSPTGWPSYNEQFF
CDR3 DNA: TGTGCCAGCAGCCCCACCGGGTGGCCATCCTACAATGAGCAGTTCTTC

clone size: -
V gene: TRBV2
D gene: TRBD1
J gene: TRBJ2-2
CDR3 protein: CASSEGQVGGELFF
CDR3 DNA: TGTGCCAGCAGCGAGGGACAGGTCGGCGGGGAGCTGTTTTTT

clone size: -
V gene: TRBV7-9
D gene: -
J gene: TRBJ1-1
CDR3 protein: CASRGMNTEAFF
CDR3 DNA: TGTGCCAGCAGGGGGATGAACACTGAAGCTTTCTTT

clone size: -
V gene: TRBV4-3
D gene: TRBD1
J gene: TRBJ1-5
CDR3 protein: CASSPRTGYQPQHF
CDR3 DNA: TGCGCCAGCAGCCCACGGACAGGGTATCAGCCCCAGCATTTT

clone size: -
V gene: TRBV5-6
D gene: TRBD1
J gene: TRBJ2-7
CDR3 protein: CASSLPGGSYEQYF
CDR3 DNA: TGTGCCAGCAGCTTGCCAGGGGGCTCCTACGAGCAGTACTTC

clone size: -
V gene: TRBV5-1
D gene: TRBD1
J gene: TRBJ2-7
CDR3 protein: CASSLEGQGYEQYF
CDR3 DNA: TGCGCCAGCAGCTTGGAGGGACAGGGATACGAGCAGTACTTC

clone size: few
V gene: TRBV15
D gene: TRBD2
J gene: TRBJ2-7
CDR3 protein: CATSNPVAGRFEQYF
CDR3 DNA: TGTGCCACCAGCAACCCCGTAGCGGGCCGATTCGAGCAGTACTTC

clone size: -
V gene: TRBV6-5
D gene: -
J gene: TRBJ1-1
CDR3 protein: CASSYPGVEAFF
CDR3 DNA: TGTGCCAGCAGTTACCCGGGAGTTGAAGCTTTCTTT

clone size: few
V gene: TRBV7-6
D gene: -
J gene: TRBJ2-2
CDR3 protein: CASSFLYTEDTGELFF
CDR3 DNA: TGTGCCAGCAGCTTTTTATATACGGAGGACACCGGGGAGCTGTTTTTT

clone size: -
V gene: TRBV28
D gene: -
J gene: TRBJ1-2
CDR3 protein: CASSFSNTGANYGYTF
CDR3 DNA: TGTGCCAGCAGTTTTTCCAATACCGGGGCTAACTATGGCTACACCTTC

clone size: -
V gene: TRBV18
D gene: TRBD1
J gene: TRBJ1-5
CDR3 protein: CASSPGTGLNQPQHF
CDR3 DNA: TGTGCCAGCTCACCCGGGACAGGCCTAAATCAGCCCCAGCATTTT

clone size: -
V gene: TRBV7-9
D gene: -
J gene: TRBJ1-5
CDR3 protein: CASSPSLDQPQHF
CDR3 DNA: TGTGCCAGCAGCCCCTCTCTTGATCAGCCCCAGCATTTT

clone size: -
V gene: TRBV6-6
D gene: TRBD1
J gene: TRBJ1-5
CDR3 protein: CASSYRTGNQPQHF
CDR3 DNA: TGTGCCAGCAGTTACCGGACAGGAAATCAGCCCCAGCATTTT

clone size: -
V gene: TRBV5-4
D gene: -
J gene: TRBJ1-2
CDR3 protein: CASSADGGANLVGYTF
CDR3 DNA: TGTGCCAGCAGCGCGGACGGGGGCGCAAACCTTGTTGGCTACACCTTC

clone size: few
V gene: TRBV5-6
D gene: -
J gene: TRBJ1-1
CDR3 protein: CASKAWGSPEAFF
CDR3 DNA: TGTGCCAGCAAAGCTTGGGGTAGTCCTGAAGCTTTCTTT

clone size: many
V gene: TRBV2
D gene: -
J gene: TRBJ2-7
CDR3 protein: CASSGVGTSYEQYF
CDR3 DNA: TGTGCCAGCAGTGGTGTCGGGACCTCCTACGAGCAGTACTTC

clone size: -
V gene: TRBV7-2
D gene: TRBD2
J gene: TRBJ2-1
CDR3 protein: CASSLDTSGGAANEQFF
CDR3 DNA: TGTGCCAGCAGCTTAGACACTAGCGGGGGGGCCGCGAATGAGCAGTTCTTC

clone size: -
V gene: TRBV5-4
D gene: -
J gene: TRBJ2-2
CDR3 protein: CASSLRGLEPGELFF
CDR3 DNA: TGTGCCAGCAGCTTGCGGGGGTTGGAACCCGGGGAGCTGTTTTTT

clone size: -
V gene: TRBV4-2
D gene: TRBD1
J gene: TRBJ1-4
CDR3 protein: CASSQGQGREKLFF
CDR3 DNA: TGTGCCAGCAGCCAGGGACAGGGCCGGGAAAAACTGTTTTTT

clone size: -
V gene: TRBV27
D gene: -
J gene: TRBJ1-4
CDR3 protein: CASSLGEGNEKLFF
CDR3 DNA: TGTGCCAGCAGTTTAGGGGAGGGGAATGAAAAACTGTTTTTT

clone size: -
V gene: TRBV7-6
D gene: -
J gene: TRBJ1-4
CDR3 protein: CASSPGPNEKLFF
CDR3 DNA: TGTGCCAGCAGCCCGGGACCGAATGAAAAACTGTTTTTT

clone size: -
V gene: TRBV19
D gene: -
J gene: TRBJ2-3
CDR3 protein: CASSIFSGSTDTQYF
CDR3 DNA: TGTGCCAGTAGTATATTCTCGGGGAGCACAGATACGCAGTATTTT

clone size: -
V gene: TRBV5-6
D gene: -
J gene: TRBJ2-4
CDR3 protein: CASSSGRVIQYF
CDR3 DNA: TGTGCCAGCAGCTCGGGACGGGTCATTCAGTACTTC

clone size: -
V gene: TRBV19
D gene: -
J gene: TRBJ1-1
CDR3 protein: CASSIVASSEAFF
CDR3 DNA: TGTGCCAGTAGTATAGTTGCCTCGTCGGAAGCTTTCTTT

clone size: -
V gene: TRBV5-4
D gene: -
J gene: TRBJ2-1
CDR3 protein: CASSLETLSYNEQFF
CDR3 DNA: TGTGCCAGCAGCTTGGAAACTCTGTCCTACAATGAGCAGTTCTTC

clone size: few
V gene: TRBV19
D gene: -
J gene: TRBJ1-1
CDR3 protein: CASSGASVNTEAFF
CDR3 DNA: TGTGCCAGTAGTGGGGCGTCAGTGAACACTGAAGCTTTCTTT

clone size: -
V gene: TRBV28
D gene: TRBD1
J gene: TRBJ2-7
CDR3 protein: CASSQRQGSYEQYF
CDR3 DNA: TGTGCCAGCAGTCAGCGACAGGGCTCCTACGAGCAGTACTTC

clone size: -
V gene: TRBV10-3
D gene: -
J gene: TRBJ2-7
CDR3 protein: CATRGEEQYF
CDR3 DNA: TGTGCCACCCGAGGCGAGGAGCAGTACTTC

clone size: -
V gene: TRBV5-4
D gene: -
J gene: TRBJ2-5
CDR3 protein: CASSLPSASQETQYF
CDR3 DNA: TGTGCCAGCAGCTTGCCTAGCGCCTCCCAAGAGACCCAGTACTTC

clone size: -
V gene: TRBV5-1
D gene: -
J gene: TRBJ2-1
CDR3 protein: CASSLGDAGNNEQFF
CDR3 DNA: TGCGCCAGCAGCTTGGGGGACGCAGGTAACAATGAGCAGTTCTTC

clone size: -
V gene: TRBV5-6
D gene: TRBD1
J gene: TRBJ2-2
CDR3 protein: CASSFRDREDAGELFF
CDR3 DNA: TGTGCCAGCAGTTTCCGGGACAGGGAGGACGCCGGGGAGCTGTTTTTT

clone size: few
V gene: TRBV29-1
D gene: -
J gene: TRBJ1-1
CDR3 protein: CSVKINTEAFF
CDR3 DNA: TGCAGCGTGAAAATCAACACTGAAGCTTTCTTT

clone size: -
V gene: TRBV5-4
D gene: TRBD1
J gene: TRBJ2-5
CDR3 protein: CASRRTGGSETQYF
CDR3 DNA: TGTGCCAGCAGAAGGACAGGGGGCAGTGAGACCCAGTACTTC

clone size: -
V gene: TRBV28
D gene: -
J gene: TRBJ1-2
CDR3 protein: CASSADVSGGYGYTF
CDR3 DNA: TGTGCCAGCAGTGCAGACGTCTCCGGCGGATATGGCTACACCTTC

clone size: -
V gene: TRBV6-5
D gene: -
J gene: TRBJ1-1
CDR3 protein: CASSYSGREAFF
CDR3 DNA: TGTGCCAGCAGTTACTCGGGCCGAGAAGCTTTCTTT

clone size: -
V gene: TRBV28
D gene: TRBD1
J gene: TRBJ1-4
CDR3 protein: CASSSPGQGLTTNEKLFF
CDR3 DNA: TGTGCCAGCAGTTCCCCGGGACAGGGGCTTACAACTAATGAAAAACTGTTTTTT

clone size: -
V gene: TRBV7-9
D gene: TRBD1
J gene: TRBJ1-4
CDR3 protein: CASSPGTVNEKLFF
CDR3 DNA: TGTGCCAGCAGCCCCGGGACAGTGAATGAAAAACTGTTTTTT

clone size: -
V gene: TRBV10-2
D gene: -
J gene: TRBJ2-2
CDR3 protein: CASSTTNTGELFF
CDR3 DNA: TGCGCCAGCAGTACAACCAACACCGGGGAGCTGTTTTTT

clone size: -
V gene: TRBV10-1
D gene: -
J gene: TRBJ2-2
CDR3 protein: CASSESMAGPNPGELFF
CDR3 DNA: TGCGCCAGCAGTGAGTCTATGGCAGGTCCGAACCCCGGGGAGCTGTTTTTT

clone size: -
V gene: TRBV9
D gene: TRBD1
J gene: TRBJ2-1
CDR3 protein: CASSARQGEGSNEQFF
CDR3 DNA: TGTGCCAGCAGCGCAAGACAGGGCGAGGGATCCAATGAGCAGTTCTTC

clone size: -
V gene: TRBV4-1
D gene: -
J gene: TRBJ1-2
CDR3 protein: CASSHRGYGYTF
CDR3 DNA: TGCGCCAGCAGCCATCGGGGGTATGGCTACACCTTC

clone size: few
V gene: TRBV9
D gene: -
J gene: TRBJ2-3
CDR3 protein: CASNSRGSGTQYF
CDR3 DNA: TGTGCCAGCAACTCTCGAGGGTCCGGGACGCAGTATTTT

clone size: -
V gene: TRBV4-2
D gene: -
J gene: TRBJ2-3
CDR3 protein: CASSQGAGTQYF
CDR3 DNA: TGTGCCAGCAGCCAAGGTGCGGGTACGCAGTATTTT

clone size: -
V gene: TRBV9
D gene: -
J gene: TRBJ1-4
CDR3 protein: CASSVAPLGDEKLFF
CDR3 DNA: TGTGCCAGCAGCGTAGCTCCATTGGGGGACGAAAAACTGTTTTTT